The present T cell receptor beta chain was sequenced within a study of T cells after posttransplantation cyclophosphamide. Points from the study as a whole: Later post-transplant blood repertoires were often dominated by donor CD8+ memory clones. Blood and skin or GI T cell repertoires showed limited TRB overlap. TRB clonality was highly associated with recipient CMV seropositivity and reactivation.

On the day of bone marrow donation, the related graft donor provided peripheral blood. Concerning this clone: Its antigen is undetermined.

CDR1 is MNHEY and CDR2 is SMNVEV in the germline V gene (reference sequence). The CDR3 is 15 amino acids. V dropped 2 bases and J dropped 5 bases, with 10 bases sitting between them. Method: immunoSEQ multiplex PCR; TCRdb's copy keeps in-frame clones and lacks some. Here the sample spans 66,000 or so clones, around 95% being singletons. V gene TRBV27 combines with J gene TRBJ1-6; D is perhaps TRBD1 (5 bases). The source of this sequence is a woman aged 25-40 years in good health and a related stem cell transplant donor. The sequenced material came from PBMCs. The CDR3 sequence is CASSLEGAHNSPLHF. The CDR3 region has the DNA TGTGCCAGCAGTTTAGAAGGGGCGCATAATTCACCCCTCCACTTT.